This T cell receptor (beta chain) was sequenced for a study of shared clonotypes between healthy human individuals (dated by TCRdb to the early 2020s). Regarding the complete study: A few men and a couple of women, aged 18 to 49 years, made up the cohort. Blood TCR repertoires of five healthy adults were deeply sequenced to estimate repertoire size and the extent of clonotype sharing between individuals. Per donor, three plates each were used for CD4 naive and CD4 memory, two for CD8 naive, and one for CD8 memory. Libraries were prepared and TCR repertoires were sequenced by different laboratories using diverse techniques, in order to increase sequencing depth and limit assay-specific biases. Between about 0.9 and 10 billion PBMCs per donor were obtained by leukapheresis.

CD8 naive samples were obtained by positive selection for CCR7 among CD45RO-negative cells, yielding a CD45RA+CCR7+ population from which TemRA cells were excluded. Donors were healthy HIV-negative adults with no recently reported acute infections or vaccinations. Every donor was a Caucasian adult residing in Nashville, Tennessee, USA. After blood collection by leukapheresis, PBMCs were isolated using Ficoll-Histopaque density gradient centrifugation and then cryopreserved in the vapor phase of liquid nitrogen. Analytical flow cytometry was used to check the purity and quantity of each magnetically sorted T cell population. Genomic DNA was isolated from each sorted fraction and quantified by UV absorbance on a Nanodrop 2000c. V is clipped by 1 base and J by 10 bases, and the sequence between their germline boundaries is 11 bases long. The CDR3 runs 12 amino acids, cysteine and phenylalanine included. Just CDR3 DNA is preserved here, 36 bases in frame from base 1. CDR1 SQVTM and CDR2 ANQGSEA are derived from the germline V gene.

Study-wide conclusions, independent of this receptor: Sharing across a few donors was observed for about 4.8% of naive CD4, less than 4% of naive CD8, over 2% of memory CD4, and around 0.4% of memory CD8 clonotypes. Higher generation probabilities were observed for clonotypes shared by all four sorted-subset donors than for non-shared clonotypes. The small number of donors limited the genetic and exposure-history diversity represented. Naive subsets generally had larger estimated clonotype richness than memory subsets did. Pairwise subsampling led to the expectation that sequencing depth would affect the degree of clonotype sharing among donors. Rarefaction of sorted-subset datasets indicated incomplete sequencing despite the large sequencing depth. Sampling was restricted to blood, and TCR repertoires in tissues likely differ from the TCR repertoires found in blood.

The count of this clone is one. There is no known antigen for this receptor. Per-nucleotide qualities are absent, and no much larger clonotype sits a single base away. Using the deep immunoSEQ assay, multiplex PCR amplified TCR CDR3 regions from genomic DNA. Genomic DNA extracted from each cell subset was distributed evenly over all wells of several immunoSEQ 96-well plates, and each plate served as one replicate. For sorted subsets, each replicate PCR was loaded with about 0.2 ug genomic DNA, equivalent to roughly 30,000 T cell genomes. Purified libraries were measured with a Qubit 3.0 fluorometer, size-checked on a Bioanalyzer 2100, and measured again with the KAPA Library Quantification kit. Every immunoSEQ 96-well plate was sequenced on a dedicated single-read 150-cycle Illumina NextSeq 550 flow cell. Per the authors' processing: Because the immunoSEQ output held only junctional sequences and lacked quality scores, the filtering could not match the filtering applied to full-length reads. Sequences were annotated with PyIR, a Python wrapper for IgBLAST v1.9, and V/J genes and CDR3 were assigned using IMGT germline references. Reads were filtered out if the reads had weak V/J assignments (E-value above 1e-6), no CDR3, stop codons, out-of-frame junctions, or ambiguous translated residues. V3J clonotypes were defined as sequences sharing the same inferred V gene, J gene, and CDR3 amino acid sequence. Percentage overlap between repertoires was computed as shared unique clonotypes divided by the size of the smaller repertoire. Three approaches were used to assess repertoire richness: RTK rarefaction, the Chao1 estimator, and Recon v2.1 estimates of unobserved clonotypes. Generation probabilities for all TCRbeta clonotypes obtained by the gDNA method from a few donors were computed using OLGA. The table was pulled from immuneACCESS by TCRdb, which kept in-frame rearrangements only. Such tables lose some clones; where checked, under half of the loss comes from unresolved V genes, and the rest has no known cause. V and J calls and clone size follow that table, whereas D and trimming were derived from the DNA. This sample comprises under 850,000 clones, 92% of them detected only once. The ten largest clonotypes hold around 24% of the sample.

The specimen was naive CD8+ T cells sorted from blood. Reading the label with the study, this specimen's cell subset or site is: CD45RA+CCR7+. The clonotype comes from a man aged 25-40 years in good health. The rearrangement joined TRBV29-1 to TRBJ2-1; a tentative D match to TRBD1 spans 5 bases. CDR3 sequence: CSVEGRGDEQFF. The DNA sequence is given as TGCAGCGTTGAAGGTAGGGGTGACGAGCAGTTCTTC.